Here is one T cell receptor (beta chain) with its context. Antigen: not known. The data were obtained in a study of cytomegalovirus exposure and HLA in healthy donors. Findings and limits, study-wide: In a later analysis, the majority of CMV-associated beta chains seemingly showed HLA restriction. Accurate prediction of most subjects' HLA-A and HLA-B alleles from TCR beta sequences was reported. Donors belonging to an Asian-associated ancestry cluster reportedly showed fewer N-insertions in productive TCRs than the roughly 670-donor mean, according to what a later analysis found. Later analysis identified around 15,000 TCR beta sequences associated with HLA alleles, using a false discovery rate threshold of 0.05.

The PCR contained 60 Vbeta and 13 Jbeta primers. The method was immunoSEQ multiplex PCR; TCRdb's version includes in-frame clones alone and lacks a portion of them. The sample has 100,000 to 150,000 clones, 74% seen once. Germline CDR1 LNHDA, CDR2 SQIVND (reference sequence). CDR3 length: 14 residues. V was cut by 10 bases and J by 7 bases, with 19 bases left in between. J is TRBJ1-4 and V is TRBV19; D unclear. Sequences were obtained from PBMCs. The TCR was taken from a woman aged 45-65 years in good health and CMV-seropositive. CDR3 bases: TGTGCCACTGCCCCTACCAAGACGGGTGAAAAACTGTTTTTT. It specifies CATAPTKTGEKLFF.